This T cell receptor beta chain was profiled in a study of T-cell reconstitution after alpha-beta-depleted transplantation in children. This clonotype came up once. Unique molecular identifiers featured in how the TCRbeta library was prepared. TCRdb reprocessed the PCR reads with MiXCR, giving one entry per CDR3 protein. The sample carries hundreds of thousands of distinct CDR3 sequences, approximately 17% recorded once. The clonotype was recovered from a human donor who donated a stem cell graft to a child with acute myeloid leukemia. This material consisted of PBMCs from the stem cell graft donor, taken from the stem cell graft.

Here the CDR3 reads CSVDSGAGEKLFF. In nucleotides, the CDR3 is TGCAGTGTAGATTCAGGGGCCGGGGAAAAACTGTTTTTT. The rearrangement links TRBV20-1 to TRBJ1-4; tentatively, D is TRBD1 (6 bases). This CDR3 contains 13 residues. The germline V and J ends were trimmed by 7 bases and 8 bases, with 17 bases remaining between them. In germline, CDR1 is DFQATT, CDR2 SNEGSKA (reference sequence).